The T cell receptor beta chain described here comes from a study of T cell clones after liver transplantation. Whole-study context: Until 12-24 months post-transplant, subjects got standard immunosuppression and no induction. Blood was drawn pre-transplant, before withdrawal, and after full or failed withdrawal. At least one year of complete immunosuppression withdrawal without enzymes over twice normal defined tolerance.

J was trimmed by 0 bases and V by 4 bases; bases with no gene match: 7. Germline loops: CDR1 SNHLY, CDR2 FYNNEI. The CDR3 runs to 16 residues. Unstimulated PBMCs were sorted into CD3+CD4+ and CD3+CD8+ populations. Method: immunoSEQ multiplex PCR; TCRdb's copy keeps in-frame clones and lacks some. The table has nearly 11,000 clones, 71% seen once. J is TRBJ2-3 and V is TRBV2, with 7 bases fitting TRBD2. Source: CD4+ T cells from blood, taken approximately 30 months after liver transplant. The TCR was taken from a human patient who received a liver transplant. Some T cells may arise from the graft donor. Here the CDR3 DNA reads TGTGCCAGCAGTGCCCCTAGCGGAGCAAGCACAGATACGCAGTATTTT. This translates into CASSAPSGASTDTQYF.